The rows below give T cell receptor beta chains drawn from one sample of a study of blood T cells in healthy people across ages. TCRdb recomputed calls from the 5' RACE reads with MiXCR, one row per CDR3 protein. The sample has 1.2 million to 1.5 million distinct CDR3 sequences; around 39% are singletons. Sequenced: blood. These receptors all come from a young woman in good health. Both conserved end residues are part of each CDR3. Fields, in order: J gene, V gene, CDR3 protein.

>TRBJ2-3|TRBV11-2
CASSPGLWTSTDTQYF
>TRBJ2-7|TRBV7-2
CASSFSAATSEQYF
>TRBJ2-7|TRBV4-2
CASSQEASGSGEQYF
>TRBJ2-3|TRBV4-1
CASSPTVGGPIFGQYF
>TRBJ1-1|TRBV28
CASAVWRLDTEAFF
>TRBJ1-2|TRBV20-1
CSLTQGAGGYTF
>TRBJ2-1|TRBV3-1
CASSLLHGLALNEQFF
>TRBJ2-2|TRBV5-1
CASGTGWNTGELFF
>TRBJ1-2|TRBV25-1
CASSAGGITNGYTF
>TRBJ2-5|TRBV7-2
CASSRTESRQETQYF
>TRBJ2-1|TRBV20-1
CSARGVTAPNEQFF
>TRBJ1-2|TRBV12-3/TRBV12-4
CASSFLDYGYTF
>TRBJ2-5|TRBV7-9
CASSPRQGPEPYVPEQYF
>TRBJ2-7|TRBV10-3
CAIRTSGTYEQYF
>TRBJ2-2|TRBV5-1
CASNAGQVYTGELFF
>TRBJ2-3|TRBV11-2
CASSLGGGGLTDTQYF
>TRBJ1-6|TRBV6-6
CASSYNSPGSNSPLHF
>TRBJ2-1|TRBV29-1
CSVRTSGFHEQFF
>TRBJ1-1|TRBV6-5
CASKSGRLRGEAFF
>TRBJ2-1|TRBV6-4
CASPRHGTEKDNEQFF
>TRBJ2-7|TRBV27
CASSSRQGYEQYF
>TRBJ1-1|TRBV12-3/TRBV12-4
CASRTPGQVNTEAFF
>TRBJ2-1|TRBV6-5
CASSSSLGSYEQFF